These 20 T cell receptor beta chains were all obtained from the same sample, sequenced in a study of control samples from healthy donors and cancer patients. Method: immunoSEQ multiplex PCR; TCRdb's copy keeps in-frame clones and lacks some. Among about 160,000 clones listed, 93% were seen once. Sequencing input: blood. The receptors originated from a woman in her sixties or seventies in good health.

The chain has TRBV9 and TRBJ1-4, with D perhaps TRBD1 (6 bases). Trimming removed 2 bases at V and 7 bases at J, with 12 bases between. CDR1 and CDR2 from the germline V gene are SGDLS and YYNGEE. The CDR3 has 14 amino acids. The CDR3 nucleotides read TGTGCCAGCAGCGTTGCCGGGACATCTGAAAAACTGTTTTTT. It specifies CASSVAGTSEKLFF. The variable domain in full, completed from reference TRBV9 and TRBJ1-4, reads DSGVTQTPKHLITATGQRVTLRCSPRSGDLSVYWYQQSLDQGLQFLIQYYNGEERAKGNILERFSAQQFPDLHSELNLSSLELGDSALYFCASSVAGTSEKLFFGSGTQLSVL.

The chain has TRBV11-2 and TRBJ2-3; D call uncertain. V dropped 0 bases and J dropped 1 base, with 11 bases sitting between them. Germline V gene lookup returns CDR1 SGHAT and CDR2 FQNNGV. The CDR3 sequence is 16 residues long. The chain's CDR3 is CASSLDRRGGTDTQYF. CDR3 DNA sequence: TGTGCCAGCAGCTTAGATAGGCGAGGTGGCACAGATACGCAGTATTTT. Complete variable domain (other parts from reference TRBV11-2 and TRBJ2-3): EAGVAQSPRYKIIEKRQSVAFWCNPISGHATLYWYQQILGQGPKLLIQFQNNGVVDDSQLPKDRFSAERLKGVDSTLKIQPAKLEDSAVYLCASSLDRRGGTDTQYFGPGTRLTVL.

The count of this clone is one. The chain recombines TRBV3-1 (or the pseudogene TRBV3-2) with TRBJ2-3; a weak D match, TRBD1 (5 bases). Deletions cut 0 bases from V and 2 bases from J, with 12 bases between. The CDR3 has 16 residues. The germline V gene has CDR1 LGHDT and CDR2 YNNKEL (reference sequence). CDR3 sequence reads: CASSQDFWTLTDTQYF. CDR3 DNA: TGTGCCAGCAGCCAAGATTTCTGGACACTCACAGATACGCAGTATTTT.

The chain couples TRBV5-1 to TRBJ1-2; 9 nucleotides match TRBD1. V lost 4 bases to trimming and J lost 8 bases; unmatched junction nucleotides: 9. The CDR3 is 14 amino acids. In germline, CDR1 is SGHRS, CDR2 YFSETQ. DNA for the CDR3: TGCGCCAGCAGCACACCGGGACAGGGACTGGGCTACACCTTC. Amino acids: CASSTPGQGLGYTF.

The chain links TRBV19 to TRBJ1-2; D is ambiguous. The CDR3 loop spans 14 amino acids. Germline V gene lookup returns CDR1 LNHDA and CDR2 SQIVND (reference sequence). The V gene lost 6 bases and the J gene lost 3 bases, with 14 bases spanning the gap. CDR3: CASSPSRTYYGYTF. The CDR3 DNA is TGTGCCAGTAGCCCCTCAAGAACCTACTATGGCTACACCTTC.

V is TRBV9 and J is TRBJ1-1; D might be TRBD1 (5 bases). Trimming cost V 0 bases and J 1 base, with 7 bases left between them. The CDR3 has 14 residues. The germline V gene has CDR1 SGDLS and CDR2 YYNGEE. Written as DNA, the CDR3 is TGTGCCAGCAGCGTAGTTGACAGGAACACTGAAGCTTTCTTT. Protein sequence: CASSVVDRNTEAFF. Combining the CDR3 with reference TRBV9 and TRBJ1-1 gives the whole variable domain DSGVTQTPKHLITATGQRVTLRCSPRSGDLSVYWYQQSLDQGLQFLIQYYNGEERAKGNILERFSAQQFPDLHSELNLSSLELGDSALYFCASSVVDRNTEAFFGQGTRLTVV.

The chain recombines TRBV7-9 with TRBJ1-2; unclear D gene. Trimming pared 3 bases from V and 4 bases from J, leaving 12 bases between. CDR1 SEHNR and CDR2 FQNEAQ come from the germline V gene (reference sequence). CDR3 length: 14 residues. CDR3 DNA sequence: TGTGCCAGCAGCTTCGAGGACGGAGGCTATGGCTACACCTTC. It encodes CASSFEDGGYGYTF. Full variable domain (missing parts from reference TRBV7-9 and TRBJ1-2): DTGVSQNPRHKITKRGQNVTFRCDPISEHNRLYWYRQTLGQGPEFLTYFQNEAQLEKSRLLSDRFSAERPKGSFSTLEIQRTEQGDSAMYLCASSFEDGGYGYTFGSGTRLTVV.

The V call is TRBV25-1, the J call TRBJ1-5; tentative D call: TRBD1 (5 bases). V lost 3 bases and J 2 bases, leaving 8 bases between the germline ends. The CDR3 extends over 14 amino acids. The V gene's germline CDR1 is MGHDK and CDR2 SYGVNS. CDR3: CASSEGRGNQPQHF. CDR3 bases: TGTGCCAGCAGTGAGGGCAGGGGCAATCAGCCCCAGCATTTT.

The chain links TRBV5-8 to TRBJ2-3, with 9 bases lining up with TRBD2. The J segment lost 1 base and the V segment lost 2 bases, leaving 14 bases of the junction unmatched. The CDR3 consists of 19 residues. Germline V gene data show CDR1 as SGHTS and CDR2 as YDEGEE. The CDR3 reads CASSFVSSGGRLGTDTQYF. CDR3 in DNA: TGTGCCAGCAGCTTTGTGAGTAGCGGGGGCCGACTCGGCACAGATACGCAGTATTTT.

The chain employs TRBV29-1 and TRBJ2-5; D uncertain. Germline lookup yields CDR1 SQVTM and CDR2 ANQGSEA. V gave up 4 bases and J gave up 3 bases, with 9 bases separating them. The CDR3 runs to 12 residues. The CDR3 DNA reads TGCAGCGTTGCGGGCTCAGAAGAGACCCAGTACTTC. Its protein product is CSVAGSEETQYF.

This chain joins TRBV5-1 and TRBJ1-4; perhaps TRBD1 as D (6 bases). Germline loops: CDR1 SGHRS, CDR2 YFSETQ. The CDR3 consists of 15 residues. V shed 4 bases and J shed 5 bases, with 15 bases lying between them. CDR3 protein: CASSPQAGVNEKLFF. DNA for the CDR3: TGCGCCAGCAGCCCTCAGGCAGGGGTGAATGAAAAACTGTTTTTT.

The CDR3 loop is CASSPEGTGSGELFF. The CDR3 nucleotides read TGCGCCAGCAGCCCGGAAGGGACAGGGTCCGGGGAGCTGTTTTTT. The rearrangement uses TRBV5-1 and TRBJ2-2; 9 nucleotides line up with TRBD1. The CDR3 has 15 residues. Germline assignment: CDR1 SGHRS and CDR2 YFSETQ. V shed 4 bases, J shed 6 bases, and the junction held 7 bases outside the gene matches. The full variable domain, in which reference TRBV5-1 and TRBJ2-2 provide the parts outside the CDR3, is KAGVTQTPRYLIKTRGQQVTLSCSPISGHRSVSWYQQTPGQGLQFLFEYFSETQRNKGNFPGRFSGRQFSNSRSEMNVSTLELGDSALYLCASSPEGTGSGELFFGEGSRLTVL.

The V and J genes are TRBV5-3 and TRBJ2-5; maybe TRBD2 (6 bases). TRBV5-3 is an ORF, with its function uncertain. The CDR3 contains 15 residues. V gave up 2 bases and J gave up 3 bases, with 14 bases separating them. The CDR3 sequence: CARSFVRLEEETQYF. The CDR3 DNA is TGTGCCAGAAGCTTTGTGAGACTAGAAGAAGAGACCCAGTACTTC.

The V gene is TRBV7-2, the J gene TRBJ2-3, with TRBD1 matching over 9 bases. The germline V gene encodes CDR1 SGHTA and CDR2 FQGNSA. V was pared by 5 bases and J by 2 bases, with 8 bases of the junction left unmatched. The CDR3 loop spans 16 amino acids. The CDR3 loop reads CASSPPGTGNTDTQYF. The CDR3 coding sequence is TGTGCCAGCAGCCCCCCCGGGACAGGGAACACAGATACGCAGTATTTT.

This chain uses TRBV12-3 or TRBV12-4 with TRBJ2-1; 10 bases map to TRBD2. CDR3 length: 13 residues. V lost 7 bases to trimming and J lost 7 bases; unmatched junction nucleotides: 4. The CDR3 DNA reads TGTGCCAGCACCTTTAGCGGGGGGAATGAGCAGTTCTTC. Translated: CASTFSGGNEQFF.

Written as DNA, the CDR3 is TGTGCCAGCAGCTTACAGGGGCGATTCTACGAGCAGTACTTC. This gives the protein CASSLQGRFYEQYF. The rearrangement uses TRBV11-3 and TRBJ2-7; D might be TRBD1 (6 bases). Germline values: CDR1 SGHNT, CDR2 YENEEA. This CDR3 spans 14 amino acids. V was clipped by 2 bases and J by 3 bases, with 11 bases between them.

V and J are TRBV5-4 and TRBJ1-3, with D possibly being TRBD1 (5 bases). Germline values: CDR1 SGHNT, CDR2 YYREEE (reference sequence). V dropped 5 bases and J dropped 3 bases, with 15 bases sitting between them. CDR3 length: 15 amino acids. The CDR3 DNA reads TGTGCCAGCAGTTGGGGGGGAGCCATTGGAAACACCATATATTTT. Residues: CASSWGGAIGNTIYF.

This rearrangement joins TRBV6-5 to TRBJ1-5, with D maybe TRBD1 (5 bases). Germline-derived CDR1 and CDR2 are MNHEY and SVGAGI. CDR3 length equals 15 residues. Trimming left V 0 bases short and J 5 bases short, with 11 bases between. The DNA of the CDR3 is TGTGCCAGCAGTTACTCAGCAGGGCAGGATCAGCCCCAGCATTTT. Encoded protein: CASSYSAGQDQPQHF.

The rearrangement joins TRBV23-1 to TRBJ1-3; possibly TRBD1 for D (5 bases). TRBV23-1 qualifies as an ORF whose function is uncertain. The CDR3 runs to 17 residues. The V and J ends lost 0 bases and 0 bases respectively, with 12 bases between them. For the CDR3, the DNA is TGCGCCAGCAGTCAATCGGGGCAGGATGGCTCTGGAAACACCATATATTTT. It yields the protein CASSQSGQDGSGNTIYF.

The CDR3 loop is CASSSSRDTEAFF. CDR3 sequence (DNA): TGTGCCAGCAGCTCCAGTAGGGACACTGAAGCTTTCTTT. V and J are TRBV11-2 and TRBJ1-1; no clear D gene. CDR3 size: 13 residues. CDR1 and CDR2 (germline): SGHAT, FQNNGV. Trimming took off 4 bases at V and 3 bases at J, with 9 bases between the two ends.